The present T cell receptor (beta chain) was sequenced within a study of blood T cell repertoires in COVID-19. J gave up 6 bases and V 11 bases, and 13 bases lay outside the gene matches. The germline V gene encodes CDR1 ENHRY and CDR2 SYGVKD. The CDR3 length is 14 residues. Repertoires were generated with immunoSEQ multiplex PCR, while TCRdb's copy carries only in-frame clones and drops some. The sample lists 140,000 or so clones, approximately 84% occurring once. Sequencing input: peripheral blood. The rearrangement uses TRBV10-3 and TRBJ2-1; TRBD1 agrees at 7 bases. The sequence came from a woman in her sixties or seventies with acute or convalescent COVID-19. The CDR3 sequence: CASNLDRTSNEQFF. As DNA, the CDR3 is TGTGCCTCAAACCTGGACAGGACCTCCAATGAGCAGTTCTTC.